This TCR beta chain derives from a study of identical twins. TCRdb reprocessed the 5' RACE reads via MiXCR and lists one record per CDR3 protein. This table has about 700,000 distinct CDR3 sequences, approximately 9% appearing once. The V and J ends lost 5 bases and 6 bases, in that order; junction bases with no gene match: 3. The CDR3 contains 13 residues. Germline lookup yields CDR1 ENHRY and CDR2 SYGVKD. Separately, the same data were catalogued under a study of yellow fever vaccine responses in identical twins.

The sequencing input was PBMCs. The chain is built from TRBV10-3 and TRBJ1-5; 8 bases match TRBD1. This TCR came from a woman aged 18-29 years in good health. DNA of the CDR3: TGTGCCATCAGTAGTACAGGGGGTCAGCCCCAGCATTTT. Translating it yields CAISSTGGQPQHF.